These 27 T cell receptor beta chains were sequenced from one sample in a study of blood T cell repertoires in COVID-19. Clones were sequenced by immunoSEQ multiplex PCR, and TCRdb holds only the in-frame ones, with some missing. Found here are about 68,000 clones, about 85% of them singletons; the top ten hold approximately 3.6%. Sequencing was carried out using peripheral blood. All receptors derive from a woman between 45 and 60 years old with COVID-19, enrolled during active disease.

CDR3 region: CASRTFLAGVGADTQYF. In DNA, the CDR3 is TGTGCCAGCCGAACGTTTTTAGCGGGAGTAGGAGCAGATACGCAGTATTTT. The chain has TRBV27 and TRBJ2-3, with TRBD2 identical over 9 bases. There are 17 residues in the CDR3. CDR1 and CDR2 from the germline V gene are MNHEY and SMNVEV (reference sequence). The V segment lost 8 bases and the J segment 4 bases; nucleotides outside the gene matches: 16.

The CDR3 protein is CSASNREGPEKQYF. CDR3 sequence (DNA): TGCAGTGCTAGTAACCGGGAGGGCCCTGAGAAGCAGTACTTC. The chain has TRBV20-1 and TRBJ2-7, with 8 bases lining up with TRBD2. Germline values: CDR1 DFQATT, CDR2 SNEGSKA (reference sequence). Trimming at V came to 3 bases and at J to 8 bases, leaving 12 bases not matched to a gene. The CDR3 loop spans 14 amino acids.

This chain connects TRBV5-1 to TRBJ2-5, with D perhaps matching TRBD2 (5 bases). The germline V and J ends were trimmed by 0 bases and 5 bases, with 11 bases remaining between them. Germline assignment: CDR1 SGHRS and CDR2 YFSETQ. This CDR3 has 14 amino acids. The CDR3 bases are TGCGCCAGCAGCTTGGCGCTAGGCGGGGAGACCCAGTACTTC. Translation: CASSLALGGETQYF.

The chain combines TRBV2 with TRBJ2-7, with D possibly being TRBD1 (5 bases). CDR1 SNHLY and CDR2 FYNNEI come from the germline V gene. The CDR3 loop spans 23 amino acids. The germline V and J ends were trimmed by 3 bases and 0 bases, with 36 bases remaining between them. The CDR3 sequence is CASSDPELQGFGESGASSYEQYF. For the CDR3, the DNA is TGTGCCAGCAGTGACCCGGAGCTTCAGGGTTTTGGCGAGAGTGGAGCAAGCTCCTACGAGCAGTACTTC.

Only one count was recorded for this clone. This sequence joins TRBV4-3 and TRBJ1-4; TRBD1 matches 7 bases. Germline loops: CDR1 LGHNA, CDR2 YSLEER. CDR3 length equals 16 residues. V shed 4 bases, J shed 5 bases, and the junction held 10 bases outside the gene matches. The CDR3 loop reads CASSRTLGTVNEKLFF. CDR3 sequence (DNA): TGCGCCAGCAGCCGAACTCTGGGGACAGTGAATGAAAAACTGTTTTTT.

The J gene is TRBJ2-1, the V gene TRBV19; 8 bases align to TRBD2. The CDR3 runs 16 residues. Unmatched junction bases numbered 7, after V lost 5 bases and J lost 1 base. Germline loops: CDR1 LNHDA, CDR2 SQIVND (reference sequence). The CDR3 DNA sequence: TGTGCCAGTAGTCCGCAAGCGGGAGTATCCTACAATGAGCAGTTCTTC. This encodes CASSPQAGVSYNEQFF.

In DNA form, the CDR3 reads TGTGCGACTAGCCAAGGCAGCTATGGCTACACCTTC. Amino acids: CATSQGSYGYTF. J is TRBJ1-2 and V is TRBV30; D unclear. Per the germline V gene, CDR1 is GTSNPN and CDR2 is SVGIG (reference sequence). This CDR3 has 12 residues.

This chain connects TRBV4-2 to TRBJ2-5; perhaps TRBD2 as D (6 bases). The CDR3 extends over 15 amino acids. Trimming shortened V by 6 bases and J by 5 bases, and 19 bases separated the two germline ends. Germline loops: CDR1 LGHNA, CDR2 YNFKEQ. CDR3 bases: TGTGCCAGCAGTTCCCGCGGCGGGAACTCGGAGACCCAGTACTTC. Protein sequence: CASSSRGGNSETQYF.

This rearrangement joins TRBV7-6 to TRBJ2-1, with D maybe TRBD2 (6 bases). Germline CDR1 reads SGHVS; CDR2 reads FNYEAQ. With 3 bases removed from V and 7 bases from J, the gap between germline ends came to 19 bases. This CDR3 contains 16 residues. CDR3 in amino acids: CASSFGGRGDTNEQFF. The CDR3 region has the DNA TGTGCCAGCAGCTTTGGGGGGAGAGGAGATACGAATGAGCAGTTCTTC.

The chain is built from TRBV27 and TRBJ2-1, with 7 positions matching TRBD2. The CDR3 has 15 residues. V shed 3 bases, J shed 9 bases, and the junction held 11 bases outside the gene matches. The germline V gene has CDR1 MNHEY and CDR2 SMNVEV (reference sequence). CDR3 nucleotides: TGTGCCAGCAGTTTCTTCTCCTCGACTAGCTTTGAGCAGTTCTTC. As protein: CASSFFSSTSFEQFF.

Here the CDR3 DNA reads TGTGCCAGCAGTTACTCGGGCCCTGGAAACACCATATATTTT. Translating it yields CASSYSGPGNTIYF. The chain links TRBV6-5 to TRBJ1-3; D remains unclear. The CDR3 runs to 14 residues. Trimming removed 0 bases at V and 2 bases at J, with 5 bases between. Per germline, CDR1 MNHEY and CDR2 SVGAGI.

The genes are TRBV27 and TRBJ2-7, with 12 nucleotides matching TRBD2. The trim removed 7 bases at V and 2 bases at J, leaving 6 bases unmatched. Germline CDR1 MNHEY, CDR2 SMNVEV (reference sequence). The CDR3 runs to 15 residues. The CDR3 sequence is CASTRTSGATYEQYF. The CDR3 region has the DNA TGTGCCAGCACCCGGACTAGCGGGGCCACCTACGAGCAGTACTTC.

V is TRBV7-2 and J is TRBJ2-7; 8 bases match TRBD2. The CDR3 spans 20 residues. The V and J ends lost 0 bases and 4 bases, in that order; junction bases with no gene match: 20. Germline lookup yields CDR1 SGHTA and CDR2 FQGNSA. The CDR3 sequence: CASSLAFRLREGPTSYEQYF. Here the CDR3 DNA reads TGTGCCAGCAGCTTAGCATTTAGGCTACGGGAGGGCCCGACGAGTTACGAGCAGTACTTC.

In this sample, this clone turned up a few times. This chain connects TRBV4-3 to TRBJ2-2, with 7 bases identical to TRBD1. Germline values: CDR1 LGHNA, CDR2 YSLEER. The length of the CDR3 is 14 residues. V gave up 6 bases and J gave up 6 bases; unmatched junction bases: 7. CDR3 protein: CASSNDRASGELFF. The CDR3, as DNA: TGCGCCAGCAGTAACGACAGGGCTTCCGGGGAGCTGTTTTTT.

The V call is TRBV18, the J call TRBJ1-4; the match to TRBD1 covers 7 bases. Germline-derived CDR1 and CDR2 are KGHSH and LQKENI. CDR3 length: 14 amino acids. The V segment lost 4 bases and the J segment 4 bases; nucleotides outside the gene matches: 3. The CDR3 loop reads CASSRTGYNEKLFF. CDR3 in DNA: TGTGCCAGCTCACGGACAGGTTATAATGAAAAACTGTTTTTT.

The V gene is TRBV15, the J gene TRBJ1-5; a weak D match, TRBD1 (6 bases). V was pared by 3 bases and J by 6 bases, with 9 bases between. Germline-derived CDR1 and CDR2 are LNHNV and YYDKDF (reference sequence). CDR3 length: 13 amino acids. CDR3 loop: CATSSDRSQPQHF. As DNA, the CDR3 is TGTGCCACCAGCAGCGACAGGAGTCAGCCCCAGCATTTT.

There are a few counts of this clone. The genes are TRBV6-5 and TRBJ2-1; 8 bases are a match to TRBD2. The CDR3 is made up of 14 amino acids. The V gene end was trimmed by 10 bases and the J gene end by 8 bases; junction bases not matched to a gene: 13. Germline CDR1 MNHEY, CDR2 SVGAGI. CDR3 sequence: CATRPGLGVDEQFF. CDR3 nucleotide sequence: TGTGCCACTCGACCGGGACTAGGGGTGGATGAGCAGTTCTTC.

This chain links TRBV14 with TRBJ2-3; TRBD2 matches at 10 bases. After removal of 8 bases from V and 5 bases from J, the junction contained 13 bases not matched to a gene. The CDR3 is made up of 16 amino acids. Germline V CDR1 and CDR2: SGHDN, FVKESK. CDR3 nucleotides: TGTGCCAGCGGGGCCAGGCTAGCGGGAGATCTAGATACGCAGTATTTT. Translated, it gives CASGARLAGDLDTQYF.

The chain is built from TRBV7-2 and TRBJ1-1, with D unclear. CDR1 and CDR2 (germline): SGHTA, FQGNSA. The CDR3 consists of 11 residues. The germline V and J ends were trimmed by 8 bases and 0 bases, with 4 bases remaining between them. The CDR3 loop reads CASRLNTEAFF. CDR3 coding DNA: TGTGCCAGCCGGTTGAACACTGAAGCTTTCTTT.

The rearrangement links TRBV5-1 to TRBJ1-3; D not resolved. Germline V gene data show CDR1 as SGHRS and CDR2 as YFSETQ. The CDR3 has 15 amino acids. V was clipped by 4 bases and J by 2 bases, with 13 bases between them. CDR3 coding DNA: TGCGCCAGCAGCACCGGACGGAGGGCTGGAAACACCATATATTTT. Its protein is CASSTGRRAGNTIYF.

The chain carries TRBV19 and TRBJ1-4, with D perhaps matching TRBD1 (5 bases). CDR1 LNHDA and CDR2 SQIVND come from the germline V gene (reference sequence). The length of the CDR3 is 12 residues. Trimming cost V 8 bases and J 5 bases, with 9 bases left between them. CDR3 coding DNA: TGTGCCAGTCAAGCAGGGAATGAAAAACTGTTTTTT. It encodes CASQAGNEKLFF. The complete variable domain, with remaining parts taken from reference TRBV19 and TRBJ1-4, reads DGGITQSPKYLFRKEGQNVTLSCEQNLNHDAMYWYRQDPGQGLRLIYYSQIVNDFQKGDIAEGYSVSREKKESFPLTVTSAQKNPTAFYLCASQAGNEKLFFGSGTQLSVL.

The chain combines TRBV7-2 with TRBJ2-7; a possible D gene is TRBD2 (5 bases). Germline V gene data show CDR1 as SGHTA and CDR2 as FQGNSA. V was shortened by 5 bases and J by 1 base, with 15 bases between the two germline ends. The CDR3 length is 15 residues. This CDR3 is CASSLLLGRSYEQYF. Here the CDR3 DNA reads TGTGCCAGCAGCCTCCTCCTGGGGAGATCCTACGAGCAGTACTTC. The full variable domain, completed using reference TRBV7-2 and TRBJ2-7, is GAGVSQSPSNKVTEKGKDVELRCDPISGHTALYWYRQSLGQGLEFLIYFQGNSAPDKSGLPSDRFSAERTGGSVSTLTIQRTQQEDSAVYLCASSLLLGRSYEQYFGPGTRLTVT.

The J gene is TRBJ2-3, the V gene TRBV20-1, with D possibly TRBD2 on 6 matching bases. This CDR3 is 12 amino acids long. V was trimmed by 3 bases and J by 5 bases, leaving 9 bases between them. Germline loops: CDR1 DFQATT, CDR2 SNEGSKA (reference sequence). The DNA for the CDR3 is TGCAGTGCTAGTGGGCGGGGAGATACGCAGTATTTT. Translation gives CSASGRGDTQYF.

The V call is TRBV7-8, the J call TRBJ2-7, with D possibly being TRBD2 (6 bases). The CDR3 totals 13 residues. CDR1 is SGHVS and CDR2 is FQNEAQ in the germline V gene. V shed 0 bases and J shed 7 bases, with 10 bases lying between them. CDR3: CASSLAAEGEQYF. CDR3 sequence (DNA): TGTGCCAGCAGCTTAGCTGCGGAGGGGGAGCAGTACTTC.

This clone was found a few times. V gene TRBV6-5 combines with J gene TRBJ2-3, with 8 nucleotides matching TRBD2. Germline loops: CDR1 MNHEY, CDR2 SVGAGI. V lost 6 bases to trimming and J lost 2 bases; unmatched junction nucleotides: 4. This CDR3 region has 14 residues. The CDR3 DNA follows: TGTGCCAGCAGGCGGGAGGAAACCACAGATACGCAGTATTTT. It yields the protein CASRREETTDTQYF.

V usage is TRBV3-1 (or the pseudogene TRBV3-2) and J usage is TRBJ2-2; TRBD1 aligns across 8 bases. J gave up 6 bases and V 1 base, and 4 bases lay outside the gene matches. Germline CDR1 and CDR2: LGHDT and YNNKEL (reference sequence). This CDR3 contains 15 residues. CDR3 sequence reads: CASSQGRTGPGELFF. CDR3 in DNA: TGTGCCAGCAGCCAAGGGAGGACAGGGCCCGGGGAGCTGTTTTTT.

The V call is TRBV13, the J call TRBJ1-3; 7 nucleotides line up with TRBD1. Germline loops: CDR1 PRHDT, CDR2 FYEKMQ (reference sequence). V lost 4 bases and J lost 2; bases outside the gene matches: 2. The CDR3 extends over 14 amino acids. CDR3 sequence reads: CASSSQGAGNTIYF. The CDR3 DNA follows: TGTGCCAGCAGCTCTCAGGGGGCTGGAAACACCATATATTTT.